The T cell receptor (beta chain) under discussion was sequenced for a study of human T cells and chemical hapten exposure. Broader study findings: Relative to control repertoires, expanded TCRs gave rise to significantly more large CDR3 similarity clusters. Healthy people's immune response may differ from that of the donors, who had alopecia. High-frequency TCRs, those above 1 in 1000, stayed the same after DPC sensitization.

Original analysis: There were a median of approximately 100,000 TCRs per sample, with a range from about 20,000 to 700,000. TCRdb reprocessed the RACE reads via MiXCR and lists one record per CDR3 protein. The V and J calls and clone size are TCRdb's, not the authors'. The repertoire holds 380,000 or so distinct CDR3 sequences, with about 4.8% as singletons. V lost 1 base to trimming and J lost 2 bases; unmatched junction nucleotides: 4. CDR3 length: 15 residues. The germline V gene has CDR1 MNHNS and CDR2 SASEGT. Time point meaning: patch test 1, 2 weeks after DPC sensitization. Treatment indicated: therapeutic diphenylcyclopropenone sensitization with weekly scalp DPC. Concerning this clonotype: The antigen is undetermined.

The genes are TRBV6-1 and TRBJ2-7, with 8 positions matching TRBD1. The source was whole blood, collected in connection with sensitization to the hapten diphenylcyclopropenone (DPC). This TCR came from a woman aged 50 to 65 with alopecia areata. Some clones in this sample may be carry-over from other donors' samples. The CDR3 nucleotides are TGTGCCAGCAGTGAAGGCGCAGGGGGCGCCTACGAGCAGTACTTC. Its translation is CASSEGAGGAYEQYF.